The 4 T cell receptor beta chains in this list originate from one sample, sequenced in a study of T-cell reconstitution after alpha-beta-depleted transplantation in children. Unique molecular identifiers featured in how the TCRbeta library was prepared. TCRdb re-derived calls from the PCR reads in MiXCR, one entry per CDR3 protein. Here the sample spans 200,000 to 250,000 distinct CDR3 sequences, approximately 9% being singletons. The input for sequencing was PBMCs from the stem cell graft donor, taken from the stem cell graft. The receptor set was obtained from a human donor who donated a stem cell graft to a child with acute lymphoblastic leukemia.

The V and J genes are TRBV12-3 or TRBV12-4 and TRBJ1-1; D call uncertain. The CDR3 is 15 residues long. V was clipped by 7 bases and J by 6 bases, with 21 bases between them. The CDR3 nucleotides are TGTGCCAGCACCCCAACCCGGACGGTGATAGCTGAAGCTTTCTTT. This codes for CASTPTRTVIAEAFF.

This clonotype has a count of ten or more. The V gene is TRBV12-3 or TRBV12-4, the J gene TRBJ2-1; D uncertain. CDR3 length equals 15 residues. The V end lost 5 bases, the J end lost 1 base, and 12 bases lay between the germline ends. The CDR3 coding sequence is TGTGCCAGCAGTCCCGAAACTGGGTCCTACAATGAGCAGTTCTTC. Translation: CASSPETGSYNEQFF.

Ten or more counts support this clonotype. The genes are TRBV5-5 and TRBJ2-1; D remains unclear. The germline V gene encodes CDR1 SGHKS and CDR2 YYEKEE (reference sequence). V was clipped by 1 base and J by 5 bases, with 10 bases between them. The CDR3 loop spans 14 amino acids. The CDR3 sequence: CASSLFSVNNEQFF. CDR3 in DNA: TGTGCCAGCAGCTTGTTTAGTGTGAACAATGAGCAGTTCTTC.

This clonotype was found a few times. V and J are TRBV19 and TRBJ1-1; 7 nucleotides agree with TRBD1. The germline gives CDR1 LNHDA, CDR2 SQIVND (reference sequence). The CDR3 spans 16 residues. V shed 9 bases and J 3 bases; nucleotides not matched to a gene: 16. CDR3 nucleotide sequence: TGTGCCAGCACTCGGGACAGCTTAATACGAGACACTGAAGCTTTCTTT. Amino acids: CASTRDSLIRDTEAFF. The variable domain in full, completed from reference TRBV19 and TRBJ1-1, reads DGGITQSPKYLFRKEGQNVTLSCEQNLNHDAMYWYRQDPGQGLRLIYYSQIVNDFQKGDIAEGYSVSREKKESFPLTVTSAQKNPTAFYLCASTRDSLIRDTEAFFGQGTRLTVV.